These 7 T cell receptor beta chains were sequenced from one sample in a study of T cells after yellow fever vaccination. One entry per CDR3 protein results from TCRdb running MiXCR on the 5' RACE reads. The table records around 600,000 distinct CDR3 sequences, roughly an eighth of them present only once. The sample in question was PBMCs, obtained on the day of the yellow fever booster vaccination. The source is a man younger than 45 who received the YFV17D yellow fever vaccine.

This clonotype was seen a few times. The chain joins TRBV7-2 to TRBJ1-5, with 7 nucleotides matching TRBD1. Germline V gene sequence: CDR1 SGHTA, CDR2 FQGNSA. Germline trimming cut 3 bases from V and 5 bases from J; bases unmatched to any gene: 4. The CDR3 length is 14 residues. CDR3 sequence reads: CASSFRQGYQPQHF. Here the CDR3 DNA reads TGTGCCAGCAGCTTCAGACAGGGTTATCAGCCCCAGCATTTT. The entire variable domain, with the rest obtained from reference TRBV7-2 and TRBJ1-5, is as follows: GAGVSQSPSNKVTEKGKDVELRCDPISGHTALYWYRQSLGQGLEFLIYFQGNSAPDKSGLPSDRFSAERTGGSVSTLTIQRTQQEDSAVYLCASSFRQGYQPQHFGDGTRLSIL.

The chain recombines TRBV18 with TRBJ1-4; D ambiguous. Germline-derived CDR1 and CDR2 are KGHSH and LQKENI. The CDR3 is 12 amino acids. Trimming took off 3 bases at V and 8 bases at J, with 7 bases between the two ends. The CDR3 region is CASSPDWEKLFF. DNA of the CDR3: TGTGCCAGCTCACCTGACTGGGAAAAACTGTTTTTT.

The chain uses TRBV19 and TRBJ2-2; D remains unclear. V shed 7 bases and J shed 0 bases, with 12 bases lying between them. The CDR3 spans 15 residues. The germline gives CDR1 LNHDA, CDR2 SQIVND (reference sequence). The CDR3 region is CASIKAFANTGELFF. The CDR3 nucleotides read TGTGCCAGTATAAAGGCCTTCGCGAACACCGGGGAGCTGTTTTTT.

The chain recombines TRBV19 with TRBJ2-7, with 7 nucleotides matching TRBD1. Germline values: CDR1 LNHDA, CDR2 SQIVND (reference sequence). This CDR3 is built from 15 residues. V was clipped by 5 bases and J by 4 bases; unmatched bases: 11. CDR3 protein: CASSWSGTDGYEQYF. Written as DNA, the CDR3 is TGTGCCAGTAGTTGGTCCGGGACAGACGGTTACGAGCAGTACTTC. The full variable domain, in which reference TRBV19 and TRBJ2-7 provide the parts outside the CDR3, is DGGITQSPKYLFRKEGQNVTLSCEQNLNHDAMYWYRQDPGQGLRLIYYSQIVNDFQKGDIAEGYSVSREKKESFPLTVTSAQKNPTAFYLCASSWSGTDGYEQYFGPGTRLTVT.

The chain has TRBV5-1 and TRBJ2-5, with 13 bases identical to TRBD2. The CDR3 contains 16 residues. The J segment lost 6 bases and the V segment lost 6 bases, leaving 11 bases of the junction unmatched. CDR1 is SGHRS and CDR2 is YFSETQ in the germline V gene. Written as DNA, the CDR3 is TGCGCCAGCAATGAAGGACTAGCGGGAGTAGGGAAGACCCAGTACTTC. Translating gives CASNEGLAGVGKTQYF.

In its sample, this clonotype was seen a few times. The chain carries TRBV2 and TRBJ1-5, with unresolved D. V lost 3 bases and J 7 bases, leaving 13 bases between the germline ends. CDR1 and CDR2 from the germline V gene are SNHLY and FYNNEI. The CDR3 contains 14 residues. The CDR3 DNA reads TGTGCCAGCAGTGAGTTGGCCCTAGGGCAGCCCCAGCATTTT. As protein: CASSELALGQPQHF.

This clonotype has a count of ten or more. The chain carries TRBV3-1 and TRBJ1-2, with D possibly TRBD1 on 6 matching bases. V was clipped by 4 bases and J by 3 bases, with 21 bases between them. Germline V gene sequence: CDR1 LGHDT, CDR2 YNNKEL (reference sequence). The CDR3 sequence is 17 residues long. DNA for the CDR3: TGTGCCAGCAGCCTGCACGGGGGCGGCTCCGGAGACTATGGCTACACCTTC. This codes for CASSLHGGGSGDYGYTF.